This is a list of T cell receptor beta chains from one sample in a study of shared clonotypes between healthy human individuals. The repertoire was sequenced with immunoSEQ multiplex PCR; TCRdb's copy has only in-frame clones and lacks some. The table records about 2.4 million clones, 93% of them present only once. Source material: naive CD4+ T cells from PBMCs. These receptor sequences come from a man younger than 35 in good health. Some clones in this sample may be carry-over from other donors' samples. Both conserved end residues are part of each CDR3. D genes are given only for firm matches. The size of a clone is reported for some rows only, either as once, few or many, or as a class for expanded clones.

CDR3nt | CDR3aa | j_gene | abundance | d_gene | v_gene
TGTGCCTGGAGTGTACTGAGAGGGAGCAAAGAAAAACTGTTTTTT | CAWSVLRGSKEKLFF | TRBJ1-4 | - | - | TRBV30
TGCGCCAGCAGAAAACAGGGCGGGGGCACAGATACGCAGTATTTT | CASRKQGGGTDTQYF | TRBJ2-3 | - | - | TRBV4-3
TGCGCCAGCAGCTCCTCAGGGACGTCTAATGAAAAACTGTTTTTT | CASSSSGTSNEKLFF | TRBJ1-4 | - | - | TRBV5-1
TGTGCCAGTGCGGGACTAGCGGAAGAGACCCAGTACTTC | CASAGLAEETQYF | TRBJ2-5 | - | TRBD2 | TRBV6-1
TGTGCCAGCAGCGTAGCCTACACCGGGGAGCTGTTTTTT | CASSVAYTGELFF | TRBJ2-2 | - | - | TRBV9
TGTGCCAGCAGCCTGGGGAGGCTCGGTCCCGGTGAGCAGTTCTTC | CASSLGRLGPGEQFF | TRBJ2-1 | - | - | TRBV11-3
TGTGCCAGCAGCTTAGGCGGGGGCAATGAGCAGTTCTTC | CASSLGGGNEQFF | TRBJ2-1 | - | TRBD2 | TRBV7-9
TGTGCCAGCAGCGTCGGCAGTAACTATGGCTACACCTTC | CASSVGSNYGYTF | TRBJ1-2 | - | - | TRBV21-1
TGTGCCAGCTCACCAGGAAAAGAGACCCAGTACTTC | CASSPGKETQYF | TRBJ2-5 | - | - | TRBV18
TGTGCCAGCAGTGAACAACCCGGGGGCGCTGAAGCTTTCTTT | CASSEQPGGAEAFF | TRBJ1-1 | - | - | TRBV6-1
TGTGCCAGCAGCTCGTCGCCCCTAGCCGTCAATGAGCAGTTCTTC | CASSSSPLAVNEQFF | TRBJ2-1 | - | - | TRBV7-9
TGTGCCAGCAGCCTACTAGGGAACCAAGAGACCCAGTACTTC | CASSLLGNQETQYF | TRBJ2-5 | - | - | TRBV5-4
TGTGCCAGTAGTGCTGCGGGACTAGCGGGAGTGGGGGCCTACAATGAGCAGTTCTTC | CASSAAGLAGVGAYNEQFF | TRBJ2-1 | - | TRBD2 | TRBV19
TGTGCCAGCAGCTTAGGGTCTCTCGGGGGGGCCTATTACGACTTC | CASSLGSLGGAYYDF | TRBJ1-2 | - | - | TRBV7-2
TGCGCCAGCAGGACAGGGGGGACAACCACCTACGAGCAGTACTTC | CASRTGGTTTYEQYF | TRBJ2-7 | - | TRBD1 | TRBV5-1
TGTGCCTGGAGTCTTGCCAGGGGAGTGAATCAGCCCCAGCATTTT | CAWSLARGVNQPQHF | TRBJ1-5 | - | - | TRBV30
TGCGCCAGCAGCCAAGGTCCCCGAGACAGGGGGATAGATACGCAGTATTTT | CASSQGPRDRGIDTQYF | TRBJ2-3 | - | TRBD1 | TRBV4-3
TGCGCCAGCAGCCAGGGACAGATCGGGGGACAGCTGCTTTACAATGAGCAGTTCTTC | CASSQGQIGGQLLYNEQFF | TRBJ2-1 | - | - | TRBV5-1
TGTGCCAGCAGTTACAGCCCTGTGGTGGAGACCCAGTACTTC | CASSYSPVVETQYF | TRBJ2-5 | - | - | TRBV6-5
TGCGCCAGCAGCCAAGATCTCTTGGGGACAGAGAATGAAAAACTGTTTTTT | CASSQDLLGTENEKLFF | TRBJ1-4 | - | TRBD1 | TRBV4-3
TGTGCCAGCCTAGGTACCGGGACTAGCGGGAGTAGGGATGAGCAGTTCTTC | CASLGTGTSGSRDEQFF | TRBJ2-1 | - | TRBD2 | TRBV7-9
TGCAGCGTTGGGTGGGATTTCTCTGGAAACACCATATATTTT | CSVGWDFSGNTIYF | TRBJ1-3 | - | - | TRBV29-1
TGTGCCAGCAGCTTAGGTGGGACAGGGTACTACAATGAGCAGTTCTTC | CASSLGGTGYYNEQFF | TRBJ2-1 | - | TRBD1 | TRBV7-2
TGTGCCAGCAGCGTAGATGGTGGGGACTACAATGAGCAGTTCTTC | CASSVDGGDYNEQFF | TRBJ2-1 | - | - | TRBV9
TGTGCCAGCAGCTTGTCGACTAGCGGAGACTACAATGAGCAGTTCTTC | CASSLSTSGDYNEQFF | TRBJ2-1 | - | TRBD2 | TRBV13
TGTGCCAGCAGCTTGCAGGGACGTTCAAACTATGGCTACACCTTC | CASSLQGRSNYGYTF | TRBJ1-2 | - | - | TRBV5-6
TGTGCCAGCAGTTACCTCGGCGGATACTATGGCTACACCTTC | CASSYLGGYYGYTF | TRBJ1-2 | - | - | TRBV6-5
TGCGCCAGCAGCCAAGGATTAGCGGGAGCCTCTTACGAGCAGTACTTC | CASSQGLAGASYEQYF | TRBJ2-7 | few | TRBD2 | TRBV4-1
TGTGCCAGCAGCCAAGCAGGGGATCAGCCCCAGCATTTT | CASSQAGDQPQHF | TRBJ1-5 | - | - | TRBV14
TGTGCCAGCAGGACAGGTCAAGAGACCCAGTACTTC | CASRTGQETQYF | TRBJ2-5 | - | - | TRBV28
TGTGCCTGGCGCCCATGGCAGCGGGAGGGTGACAATGAGCAGTTCTTC | CAWRPWQREGDNEQFF | TRBJ2-1 | - | TRBD2 | TRBV30
TGTGCCAGCAGCCAAGACCCCGGGTTCACTGAAGCTTTCTTT | CASSQDPGFTEAFF | TRBJ1-1 | - | - | TRBV4-2
TGCGCCAGCAGTCAATGGCCCATCGGGGACAGTGACGGAAACACTGAAGCTTTCTTT | CASSQWPIGDSDGNTEAFF | TRBJ1-1 | - | TRBD1 | TRBV23-1
TGTGCCAGCGGGGACGGGGGGGCCGTGAACACTGAAGCTTTCTTT | CASGDGGAVNTEAFF | TRBJ1-1 | - | - | TRBV7-9
TGCGCCAGCAAGACTGGGGCCAACGTCCTGACTTTC | CASKTGANVLTF | TRBJ2-6 | once | - | TRBV23-1
TGTGCCAGCAGCTTAGAAGTGGTACGGGGTCACAGTGCTAATGAAAAACTGTTTTTT | CASSLEVVRGHSANEKLFF | TRBJ1-4 | - | - | TRBV11-3
TGCAGCGTCGACGGGCCTGGGACCCTGTATGGCTACACCTTC | CSVDGPGTLYGYTF | TRBJ1-2 | - | - | TRBV29-1
TGTGCCAGCAGTCTCTTGTGGCAGGAGCAGTTCTTC | CASSLLWQEQFF | TRBJ2-1 | - | - | TRBV28
TGTGCCAGCACCTGGCGAGGGCAGCCCCAGCATTTT | CASTWRGQPQHF | TRBJ1-5 | few | - | TRBV28
TGTGCCAGCAGTGGTCAGAATGGGGAGCTGTTTTTT | CASSGQNGELFF | TRBJ2-2 | - | - | TRBV2
TGTGCCAGCAGCTTAGCTGGGGACCCCGTCTTCTATGGCTACACCTTC | CASSLAGDPVFYGYTF | TRBJ1-2 | - | - | TRBV7-9
TGTGCCAGCAGTAGCGCCGGGACAGACTATGGCTACACCTTC | CASSSAGTDYGYTF | TRBJ1-2 | once | TRBD1 | TRBV27
TGTGCCAGCAGGTTCTCGGGGCGTCAGCCCCAGCATTTT | CASRFSGRQPQHF | TRBJ1-5 | few | - | TRBV28
TGTGCCAGCAGCCGAGAAGCGGGACTAGCGGGAGCCCCCGGGGAGCTGTTTTTT | CASSREAGLAGAPGELFF | TRBJ2-2 | - | TRBD2 | TRBV7-3
TGCGCCAGCAGCCTCCGGGACAGGGGGTACTACGAGCAGTACTTC | CASSLRDRGYYEQYF | TRBJ2-7 | - | TRBD1 | TRBV4-3
TGTGCCAGCAGTCCCGCGTCACGGGACAGGGCTGGAAACACCATATATTTT | CASSPASRDRAGNTIYF | TRBJ1-3 | - | TRBD1 | TRBV28
TGTGCCAGTAGTATAGATCAGGGGAGGAGGCCCCAGCATTTT | CASSIDQGRRPQHF | TRBJ1-5 | once | - | TRBV19
TGTGCCAGCTCACCACGGGGAGAGACCCAGTACTTC | CASSPRGETQYF | TRBJ2-5 | - | - | TRBV18
TGCGCCAGCAGCCCCTCGACCGGCTCCTACGAGCAGTACTTC | CASSPSTGSYEQYF | TRBJ2-7 | - | - | TRBV5-1
TGTGCCAGCAGTTACTCCTACGAGCAGTACTTC | CASSYSYEQYF | TRBJ2-7 | - | - | TRBV2
TGTGCCAGCAGCCGACAGGGGGGGGGCGATCAGCCCCAGCATTTT | CASSRQGGGDQPQHF | TRBJ1-5 | - | TRBD1 | TRBV5-4
TGTGCCAGCAGCCAGGGACAGGGGATACGCTACGAGCAGTACTTC | CASSQGQGIRYEQYF | TRBJ2-7 | - | TRBD1 | TRBV6-6
TGTGCCAGCAGCCCGACTAGCGCTTACACAGATACGCAGTATTTT | CASSPTSAYTDTQYF | TRBJ2-3 | - | TRBD2 | TRBV7-3
TGTGCCAGCAGTTCCAGGGCTAGCGGTAGCACAGATACGCAGTATTTT | CASSSRASGSTDTQYF | TRBJ2-3 | - | TRBD2 | TRBV6-6